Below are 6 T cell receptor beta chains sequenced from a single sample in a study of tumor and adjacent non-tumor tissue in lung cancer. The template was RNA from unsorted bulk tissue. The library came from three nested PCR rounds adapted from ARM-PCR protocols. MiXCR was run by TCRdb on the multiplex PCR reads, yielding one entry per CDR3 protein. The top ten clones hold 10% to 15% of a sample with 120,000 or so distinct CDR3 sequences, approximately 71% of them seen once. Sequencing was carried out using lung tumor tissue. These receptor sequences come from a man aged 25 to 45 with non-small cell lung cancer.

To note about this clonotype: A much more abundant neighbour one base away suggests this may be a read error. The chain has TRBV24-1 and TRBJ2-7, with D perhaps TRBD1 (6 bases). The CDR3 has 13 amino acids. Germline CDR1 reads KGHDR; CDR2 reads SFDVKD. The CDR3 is CATSPAGVYDQYF. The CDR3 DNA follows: TGTGCCACCAGTCCTGCAGGGGTCTACGATCAGTACTTC.

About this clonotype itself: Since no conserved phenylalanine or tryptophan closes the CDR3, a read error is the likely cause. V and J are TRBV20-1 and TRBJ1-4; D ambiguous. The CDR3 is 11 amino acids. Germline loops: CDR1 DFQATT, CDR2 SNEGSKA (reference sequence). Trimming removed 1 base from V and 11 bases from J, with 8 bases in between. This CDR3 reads CSARVGDKLFL. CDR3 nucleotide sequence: TGCAGTGCTAGAGTCGGTGATAAACTGTTTCTT.

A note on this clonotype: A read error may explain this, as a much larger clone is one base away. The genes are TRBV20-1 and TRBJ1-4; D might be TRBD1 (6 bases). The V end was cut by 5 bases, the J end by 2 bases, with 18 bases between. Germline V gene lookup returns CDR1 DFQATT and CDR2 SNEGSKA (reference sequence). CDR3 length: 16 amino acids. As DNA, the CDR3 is TGCAGTGCTTGGGCCCTGAGGGGGGTCACTAATGAAAAACTGTTTTTT. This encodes CSAWALRGVTNEKLFF.

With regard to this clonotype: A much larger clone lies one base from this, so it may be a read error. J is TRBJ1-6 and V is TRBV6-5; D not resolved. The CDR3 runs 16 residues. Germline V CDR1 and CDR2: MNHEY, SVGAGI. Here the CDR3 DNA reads TGTGCCAGCAGTTATCGGGCAGACGCCTTCGGTTCACCCCTCCAATTT. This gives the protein CASSYRADAFGSPLQF.

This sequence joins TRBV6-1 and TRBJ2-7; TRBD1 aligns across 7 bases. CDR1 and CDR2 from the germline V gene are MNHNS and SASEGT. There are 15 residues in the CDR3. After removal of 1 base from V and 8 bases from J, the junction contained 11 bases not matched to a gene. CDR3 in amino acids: CASSEDGGAGGKQYF. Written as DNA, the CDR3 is TGTGCCAGCAGTGAAGACGGCGGAGCAGGGGGAAAGCAGTACTTC.

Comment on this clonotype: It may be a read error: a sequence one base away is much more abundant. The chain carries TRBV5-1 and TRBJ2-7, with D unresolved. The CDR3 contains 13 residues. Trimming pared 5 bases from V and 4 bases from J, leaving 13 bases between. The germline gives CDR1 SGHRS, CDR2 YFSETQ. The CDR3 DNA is TGCGCCAGCAGGGAGCCAAGCAGATACGAGCAGTACTTC. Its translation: CASREPSRYEQYF.